This TCR beta chain was documented in a study of T cells after posttransplantation cyclophosphamide. Study results and caveats: Donor-recipient repertoire similarity was low at 1-2 months, rising over year one. Tissue-infiltrating T cells from skin or gut overlapped little with blood T cells. TRB clonality was highly associated with recipient CMV seropositivity and reactivation.

The CDR3 extends over 13 amino acids. The V and J ends lost 3 bases and 4 bases respectively, with 7 bases between them. Germline-derived CDR1 and CDR2 are SGHTA and FQGNSA. Peripheral blood was collected from the related graft donor on the marrow donation day. Sequenced by immunoSEQ multiplex PCR; TCRdb stores in-frame clones only, minus some. Of more than 20,000 clones in the sample, approximately 76% are singletons; the top ten hold approximately 0.59%. As regards this clone: Its antigen is currently unknown.

The sequence derives from a woman aged 60-75 years in good health, CMV-negative, and a related stem cell transplant donor. The sequenced material came from memory CD4+ T cells sorted from PBMCs. The V gene is TRBV7-2, the J gene TRBJ1-3; D is perhaps TRBD1 (5 bases). CDR3 loop: CASSLGGGNTIYF. Here the CDR3 DNA reads TGTGCCAGCAGCTTGGGGGGAGGAAACACCATATATTTT.